A selection of T cell receptor beta chains follows, all from one sample in a study of yellow fever vaccine responses in identical twins. From the RT-PCR reads, TCRdb called clonotypes with MiXCR, one entry per CDR3 protein. The sample consists of more than 4,500 distinct CDR3 sequences, roughly nine tenths of them appearing once. This material consisted of T cells from blood (PBMCs), unsorted or a sorted subset (not recorded which), taken before or after yellow fever vaccination (not recorded which). The source is a woman under 30 who received the yellow fever vaccine. Both conserved end residues are trimmed from each CDR3. Fields, in order: D gene, V gene, J gene, CDR3 protein. A D gene is named only where the DNA matches it firmly.

D: TRBD2
V: TRBV7-9
J: TRBJ2-5
CDR3: ASSFGGQETQY

D: .
V: TRBV11-1
J: TRBJ2-3
CDR3: ASSLTKSTDTQY

D: .
V: TRBV28
J: TRBJ2-3
CDR3: ASLQGSRTDTQY

D: .
V: TRBV20-1
J: TRBJ2-1
CDR3: SARRRESEQF

D: .
V: TRBV29-1
J: TRBJ1-1
CDR3: SVHQGPSPSTEAF

D: .
V: TRBV4-3
J: TRBJ1-2
CDR3: ASSQYEGSTNGYT

D: .
V: TRBV11-1
J: TRBJ2-3
CDR3: ASSLETGRTDTQY

D: .
V: TRBV11-2
J: TRBJ2-2
CDR3: ASSREGTWNTGELF

D: .
V: TRBV15
J: TRBJ2-7
CDR3: ATSRAGYEQY

D: TRBD1
V: TRBV28
J: TRBJ1-2
CDR3: ASSSDRARGYT